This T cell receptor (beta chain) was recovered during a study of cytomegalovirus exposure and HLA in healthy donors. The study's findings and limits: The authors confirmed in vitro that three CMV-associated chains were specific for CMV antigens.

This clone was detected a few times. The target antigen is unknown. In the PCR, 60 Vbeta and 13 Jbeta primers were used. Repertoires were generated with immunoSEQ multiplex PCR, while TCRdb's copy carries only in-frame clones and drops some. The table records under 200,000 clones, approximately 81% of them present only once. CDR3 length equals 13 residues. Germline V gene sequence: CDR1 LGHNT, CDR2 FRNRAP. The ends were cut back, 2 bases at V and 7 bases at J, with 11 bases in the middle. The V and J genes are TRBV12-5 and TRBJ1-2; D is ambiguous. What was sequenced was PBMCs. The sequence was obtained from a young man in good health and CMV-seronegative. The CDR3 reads CASGLTATGGYTF. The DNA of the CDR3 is TGTGCTAGTGGTTTGACCGCAACCGGTGGCTACACCTTC.